The 11 T cell receptor beta chains listed next were all sequenced from one sample in a study of cytomegalovirus exposure and HLA in healthy donors. Assay used: immunoSEQ multiplex PCR; TCRdb lists only in-frame clones, some missing. The sample yields about 110,000 clones, approximately 90% seen once. Specimen: PBMCs. The receptors here all came from a woman aged 25 to 39 in good health and CMV-seropositive.

The chain recombines TRBV15 with TRBJ2-5; possibly TRBD1 for D (6 bases). The CDR3 length is 17 residues. V lost 2 bases to trimming and J lost 2 bases, with 18 bases between them. The germline CDR1 and CDR2 sequences are LNHNV and YYDKDF (reference sequence). CDR3 in amino acids: CATSRHPRTETQETQYF. In nucleotides, the CDR3 is TGTGCCACCAGCAGACACCCCCGGACAGAAACTCAAGAGACCCAGTACTTC. The variable domain in full, with the rest retrieved from reference TRBV15 and TRBJ2-5, is DAMVIQNPRYQVTQFGKPVTLSCSQTLNHNVMYWYQQKSSQAPKLLFHYYDKDFNNEADTPDNFQSRRPNTSFCFLDIRSPGLGDTAMYLCATSRHPRTETQETQYFGPGTRLLVL.

V is TRBV9 and J is TRBJ1-1; D gene uncertain. Trimming stripped 6 bases from V and 0 bases from J, with 12 bases between. Germline assignment: CDR1 SGDLS and CDR2 YYNGEE. The CDR3 runs 14 residues. The CDR3 spells CASTPVLLNTEAFF. As DNA, the CDR3 is TGTGCCAGCACCCCCGTCCTACTGAACACTGAAGCTTTCTTT.

This clone was detected ten times or more. The chain uses TRBV19 and TRBJ1-4; 7 bases are shared with TRBD1. The CDR3 runs 12 residues. Looked up from germline, CDR1 is LNHDA and CDR2 is SQIVND (reference sequence). J gave up 7 bases and V 9 bases, and 5 bases lay outside the gene matches. The CDR3 loop reads CASATGREKLFF. The CDR3 nucleotides are TGTGCCAGCGCGACAGGGCGTGAAAAACTGTTTTTT.

The chain joins TRBV28 to TRBJ2-1, with 8 bases fitting TRBD2. After removal of 3 bases from V and 6 bases from J, the junction contained 7 bases not matched to a gene. CDR3 length: 15 residues. Germline V gene sequence: CDR1 MDHEN, CDR2 SYDVKM. The DNA for the CDR3 is TGTGCCAGCAGTTTGGGGACTAGAAATATCAATGAGCAGTTCTTC. Translated: CASSLGTRNINEQFF.

This sequence joins TRBV5-4 and TRBJ1-4; D is ambiguous. The CDR3 contains 15 residues. CDR1 SGHNT and CDR2 YYREEE come from the germline V gene (reference sequence). Trimming took 0 bases from V and 0 from J, leaving 6 bases between them. The CDR3 here is CASSLDLATNEKLFF. Written as DNA, the CDR3 is TGTGCCAGCAGCTTGGATTTAGCAACTAATGAAAAACTGTTTTTT.

The genes are TRBV14 and TRBJ2-2, with a weak D call TRBD1 (6 bases). Trimming removed 0 bases at V and 1 base at J, with 9 bases between. The CDR3 is 16 amino acids. Germline lookup yields CDR1 SGHDN and CDR2 FVKESK. Written as DNA, the CDR3 is TGTGCCAGCAGCCAAGATCGGGGACAGAACACCGGGGAGCTGTTTTTT. Translated: CASSQDRGQNTGELFF.

J is TRBJ1-4 and V is TRBV5-1; no clear D gene. The germline gives CDR1 SGHRS, CDR2 YFSETQ. This CDR3 has 13 amino acids. V was shortened by 0 bases and J by 5 bases, with 5 bases between the two germline ends. This CDR3 is CASSLESNEKLFF. The CDR3 DNA sequence: TGCGCCAGCAGCTTGGAGAGCAATGAAAAACTGTTTTTT.

This clone was seen only once. This chain's CDR3 is CASSQSQGTTGELFF. In DNA, the CDR3 is TGTGCCAGCTCACAGTCACAGGGGACCACCGGGGAGCTGTTTTTT. The rearrangement joins TRBV18 to TRBJ2-2; TRBD1 agrees at 7 bases. The CDR3 runs to 15 residues. CDR1 is KGHSH, CDR2 LQKENI, per germline. J was trimmed by 4 bases and V by 4 bases; bases with no gene match: 6.

This sequence joins TRBV5-4 and TRBJ2-7, with TRBD2 matching over 13 bases. V lost 4 bases and J lost 2; bases outside the gene matches: 3. The CDR3 totals 15 residues. CDR1 is SGHNT, CDR2 YYREEE, per germline (reference sequence). The CDR3 sequence: CASSLGLAGTYEQYF. In DNA, the CDR3 is TGTGCCAGCAGCCTGGGACTAGCGGGAACCTACGAGCAGTACTTC.

The V gene is TRBV6-1, the J gene TRBJ1-1, with 8 bases lining up with TRBD1. The CDR3 sequence is 14 residues long. Germline V gene sequence: CDR1 MNHNS, CDR2 SASEGT. The trim removed 4 bases at V and 5 bases at J, leaving 6 bases unmatched. The CDR3 here is CASSVIQGGTEAFF. The DNA for the CDR3 is TGTGCCAGCAGTGTTATACAGGGGGGGACTGAAGCTTTCTTT.

The J gene is TRBJ2-5, the V gene TRBV7-2, with D tentatively TRBD1 (7 bases). Between the trimmed V and J ends, which lost 4 bases and 0 bases, there was a span of 15 bases. Germline V gives CDR1 SGHTA, CDR2 FQGNSA. CDR3 length: 16 amino acids. The DNA for the CDR3 is TGTGCCAGCAGCTGGCAGGGGGGATTGTACCAAGAGACCCAGTACTTC. This codes for CASSWQGGLYQETQYF.